Presented here are 28 T cell receptor beta chains from one specimen sequenced in a study of neurological immune-mediated disorders. TCRdb redid the calling of the 5' RACE reads with MiXCR, one entry per CDR3 protein. The sample lists 95,000 to 150,000 distinct CDR3 sequences, about 3.2% occurring once. The sequencing input was PBMCs. These receptors came from a woman in her 30s with multiple sclerosis.

This sequence joins TRBV3-1 and TRBJ1-4, with no clear D. Per germline, CDR1 LGHDT and CDR2 YNNKEL (reference sequence). This CDR3 has 12 residues. V was clipped by 3 bases and J by 14 bases, with 13 bases between them. CDR3 nucleotides: TGTGCCAGCAGCCAGGATTCCACAGTCCTGTTTTTT. Its translation: CASSQDSTVLFF.

This clonotype has ten or more counts. V usage is TRBV30 and J usage is TRBJ1-1, with unresolved D. V lost 6 bases and J 6 bases, leaving 11 bases between the germline ends. This CDR3 comprises 11 residues. CDR1 and CDR2 from the germline V gene are GTSNPN and SVGIG (reference sequence). The CDR3 reads CACSGGAEAFF. The CDR3 DNA sequence: TGTGCCTGTTCCGGAGGCGCTGAAGCTTTCTTT.

This clonotype occurred many times. The gene calls are TRBV12-3 or TRBV12-4 and TRBJ2-5, with D perhaps given as TRBD1 or TRBD2 (5 bases each). V lost 5 bases, J lost 7 bases, and 14 bases lay in between. The CDR3 has 13 amino acids. The CDR3 DNA follows: TGTGCCAGCAGTGCCGGGACCCTTGCGACCCAGTACTTC. It is translated as CASSAGTLATQYF.

This clonotype was counted ten times or more. The genes are TRBV12-3 or TRBV12-4 and TRBJ1-4; D is unclear. V lost 4 bases and J 2 bases, leaving 11 bases between the germline ends. This CDR3 is 15 amino acids long. CDR3 nucleotide sequence: TGTGCCAGCAGTTCCCGCGGGAACACTAATGAAAAACTGTTTTTT. It encodes CASSSRGNTNEKLFF.

This clonotype was picked up many times. The chain carries TRBV5-1 and TRBJ1-2; no definite D call. Germline V gene sequence: CDR1 SGHRS, CDR2 YFSETQ. The CDR3 has 14 residues. V dropped 2 bases and J dropped 4 bases, with 12 bases sitting between them. CDR3 region: CASSFDFRFYGYTF. DNA of the CDR3: TGCGCCAGCAGCTTCGATTTCCGATTCTATGGCTACACCTTC.

This chain joins TRBV28 and TRBJ2-1; 7 bases match TRBD1. The CDR3 loop spans 15 amino acids. The germline V gene encodes CDR1 MDHEN and CDR2 SYDVKM. V dropped 6 bases and J dropped 0; count of bases not matched to a gene: 5. CDR3 coding DNA: TGTGCCAGCAGACCCCGACAGGGCTCCTACAATGAGCAGTTCTTC. Translating gives CASRPRQGSYNEQFF. Variable domain in full (rest from reference TRBV28 and TRBJ2-1): DVKVTQSSRYLVKRTGEKVFLECVQDMDHENMFWYRQDPGLGLRLIYFSYDVKMKEKGDIPEGYSVSREKKERFSLILESASTNQTSMYLCASRPRQGSYNEQFFGPGTRLTVL.

This clonotype was detected many times. V usage is TRBV5-8 and J usage is TRBJ1-5; TRBD1 might be the D (6 bases). The CDR3 loop spans 14 amino acids. The V and J ends lost 5 bases and 1 base respectively, with 10 bases between them. Looked up from germline, CDR1 is SGHTS and CDR2 is YDEGEE. The CDR3 region is CASSWTASNQPQHF. CDR3 coding DNA: TGTGCCAGCAGTTGGACAGCAAGCAATCAGCCCCAGCATTTT.

There are many counts of this clonotype. The J gene is TRBJ1-1, the V gene TRBV7-9; a possible D gene is TRBD1 (6 bases). This CDR3 region has 14 residues. Germline V gives CDR1 SEHNR, CDR2 FQNEAQ (reference sequence). The V end was cut by 5 bases, the J end by 1 base, with 11 bases between. The CDR3 region is CASSLGHPNTEAFF. CDR3 nucleotides: TGTGCCAGCAGCCTGGGACACCCGAACACTGAAGCTTTCTTT.

This clonotype was counted at least ten times. This sequence joins TRBV7-2 and TRBJ2-1; D is unresolved. This CDR3 contains 15 residues. Germline loops: CDR1 SGHTA, CDR2 FQGNSA. The V gene lost 0 bases and the J gene lost 5 bases, with 11 bases spanning the gap. The CDR3 nucleotides read TGTGCCAGCAGCTTAGCGTGGTTAGGAAACAATGAGCAGTTCTTC. Translated, it gives CASSLAWLGNNEQFF.

In its sample, this clonotype was seen many times. The rearrangement joins TRBV6-5 to TRBJ1-5; maybe TRBD1 (5 bases). CDR1 is MNHEY, CDR2 SVGAGI, per germline. The CDR3 has 15 residues. V was cut by 5 bases and J by 3 bases, with 14 bases left in between. In DNA form, the CDR3 reads TGTGCCAGCAGTCCTCCGGGACCCCACAATCAGCCCCAGCATTTT. This translates into CASSPPGPHNQPQHF.

This clonotype was picked up many times. Here the CDR3 reads CASNRGATDTQYF. DNA for the CDR3: TGCGCCAGCAACCGGGGGGCAACAGATACGCAGTATTTT. The V and J genes are TRBV5-1 and TRBJ2-3; possible D gene TRBD2, 7 bases. Between the trimmed V and J ends, which lost 6 bases and 3 bases, there was a span of 11 bases. CDR3 length: 13 residues. Germline-derived CDR1 and CDR2 are SGHRS and YFSETQ.

This clonotype was counted at least ten times. The genes are TRBV5-5 and TRBJ2-5; perhaps TRBD2 as D (5 bases). CDR1 SGHKS and CDR2 YYEKEE come from the germline V gene (reference sequence). V shed 0 bases and J shed 1 base, with 13 bases lying between them. The CDR3 has 16 amino acids. CDR3 amino acids: CASSLGRLLVQETQYF. The CDR3 DNA follows: TGTGCCAGCAGCTTGGGACGACTACTAGTCCAAGAGACCCAGTACTTC.

This clonotype was detected many times. This chain uses TRBV3-1 with TRBJ1-1, with D possibly being TRBD1 (5 bases). V was trimmed by 1 base and J by 6 bases, leaving 9 bases between them. CDR1 and CDR2 from the germline V gene are LGHDT and YNNKEL (reference sequence). This CDR3 contains 13 residues. The CDR3 nucleotides are TGTGCCAGCAGCCAAGCGGACATCCCTGAAGCTTTCTTT. It codes for CASSQADIPEAFF. The full variable domain, with the rest looked up from reference TRBV3-1 and TRBJ1-1, is DTAVSQTPKYLVTQMGNDKSIKCEQNLGHDTMYWYKQDSKKFLKIMFSYNNKELIINETVPNRFSPKSPDKAHLNLHINSLELGDSAVYFCASSQADIPEAFFGQGTRLTVV.

This clonotype was detected ten times or more. The chain employs TRBV6-5 and TRBJ2-2; no definite D call. The CDR3 is 15 amino acids. Trimming left V 6 bases short and J 1 base short, with 12 bases between. Germline CDR1 MNHEY, CDR2 SVGAGI. CDR3 sequence reads: CASRRGRMNTGELFF. The DNA for the CDR3 is TGTGCCAGCAGACGAGGCAGGATGAACACCGGGGAGCTGTTTTTT.

Ten or more counts support this clonotype. V usage is TRBV7-6 and J usage is TRBJ2-2, with D unclear. The V gene's germline CDR1 is SGHVS and CDR2 FNYEAQ. V was pared by 0 bases and J by 5 bases, with 7 bases between. The CDR3 consists of 14 residues. DNA for the CDR3: TGTGCCAGCAGCTTAGCCCCTTTAACCGGGGAGCTGTTTTTT. Amino acids: CASSLAPLTGELFF.

This clonotype was found many times. The rearrangement links TRBV5-1 to TRBJ2-5, with 11 positions matching TRBD2. J gave up 5 bases and V 0 bases, and 6 bases lay outside the gene matches. This CDR3 contains 16 residues. Germline V CDR1 and CDR2: SGHRS, YFSETQ. CDR3 residues: CASSLEVAGGHETQYF. The DNA of the CDR3 is TGCGCCAGCAGCTTGGAGGTAGCGGGGGGGCACGAGACCCAGTACTTC.

This clonotype appeared many times. The CDR3 spells CASSLVTGKDIQYF. Written as DNA, the CDR3 is TGTGCCAGCAGTTTAGTGACAGGGAAGGACATTCAGTACTTC. J is TRBJ2-4 and V is TRBV12-3 or TRBV12-4, with 7 bases identical to TRBD1. Losses at the gene ends were 1 base for V and 8 bases for J; bases not matched to a gene: 5. The CDR3 spans 14 residues.

This clonotype showed up many times. The CDR3 DNA sequence: TGTGCCAGCAGTTACAGGCGTGGTCAGCCCCAGCATTTT. It encodes CASSYRRGQPQHF. The V and J genes are TRBV12-3 or TRBV12-4 and TRBJ1-5; D possibly corresponds to TRBD1 (5 bases). The CDR3 totals 13 residues. V lost 4 bases, J lost 6 bases, and 10 bases lay in between.

This clonotype was found many times. This rearrangement joins TRBV5-1 to TRBJ2-7, with no clear D. The V end was cut by 0 bases, the J end by 6 bases, with 13 bases between. The length of the CDR3 is 14 residues. Germline V gene data show CDR1 as SGHRS and CDR2 as YFSETQ. The CDR3 protein is CASSLDSPLGEQYF. The CDR3 DNA reads as TGCGCCAGCAGCTTGGACAGTCCCTTGGGCGAGCAGTACTTC.

This clonotype was seen a few times. V is TRBV5-4 and J is TRBJ2-2, with D unresolved. Trimming took 2 bases from V and 0 from J, leaving 5 bases between them. The CDR3 has 14 residues. Germline CDR1 SGHNT, CDR2 YYREEE (reference sequence). The DNA for the CDR3 is TGTGCCAGCAGCTTTGACCCGAACACCGGGGAGCTGTTTTTT. Translating it yields CASSFDPNTGELFF.

This clonotype was seen many times. The genes are TRBV9 and TRBJ2-1; possible D gene TRBD2, 6 bases. CDR3 length equals 12 residues. CDR1 and CDR2 (germline): SGDLS, YYNGEE. Between the trimmed V and J ends, which lost 3 bases and 8 bases, there was a span of 9 bases. CDR3 amino acids: CASSAGLHEQFF. The CDR3 DNA sequence: TGTGCCAGCAGCGCGGGACTTCATGAGCAGTTCTTC.

This clonotype was observed many times. CDR3 nucleotide sequence: TGCAGTGCTGGCCTAGGGGGCGCTTCCACAGATACGCAGTATTTT. Protein sequence: CSAGLGGASTDTQYF. This chain uses TRBV20-1 with TRBJ2-3, with 7 bases aligning to TRBD1. Unmatched junction bases numbered 10, after V lost 5 bases and J lost 2 bases. The V gene's germline CDR1 is DFQATT and CDR2 SNEGSKA (reference sequence). This CDR3 region has 15 residues.

This clonotype was recorded at least ten times. The V call is TRBV25-1, the J call TRBJ1-3, with D hard to call. This CDR3 contains 13 residues. Trimming shortened V by 6 bases and J by 0 bases, and 6 bases separated the two germline ends. The germline V gene encodes CDR1 MGHDK and CDR2 SYGVNS. CDR3 nucleotide sequence: TGTGCCAGCAGAACGAGCTCTGGAAACACCATATATTTT. Its translation: CASRTSSGNTIYF.

This clonotype was counted ten times or more. The rearrangement uses TRBV20-1 and TRBJ2-1, with D possibly TRBD2 on 5 matching bases. There are 15 residues in the CDR3. Germline values: CDR1 DFQATT, CDR2 SNEGSKA (reference sequence). Trimming cost V 0 bases and J 6 bases, with 15 bases left between them. The CDR3 DNA sequence: TGCAGTGCTAGAGATCGGGAAGGATCGCTCAATGAGCAGTTCTTC. Protein product: CSARDREGSLNEQFF.

This clonotype has at least ten counts. The CDR3 loop is CASSLRADNEQFF. In nucleotides, the CDR3 is TGTGCCAGCAGTTTACGGGCCGACAATGAGCAGTTCTTC. This chain connects TRBV12-3 or TRBV12-4 to TRBJ2-1, with unresolved D. The V end was cut by 2 bases, the J end by 5 bases, with 7 bases between. The CDR3 sequence is 13 residues long.

This clonotype has ten or more counts. The chain joins TRBV11-2 to TRBJ2-7; 8 bases match TRBD1. The CDR3 spans 15 residues. CDR1 SGHAT and CDR2 FQNNGV come from the germline V gene. J lost 3 bases, V lost 2 bases, and 6 bases had no gene match. The CDR3 here is CASSLSQGAYYEQYF. CDR3 DNA: TGTGCCAGCAGCTTATCCCAGGGGGCTTACTACGAGCAGTACTTC.

This clonotype was seen many times. The chain carries TRBV12-3 or TRBV12-4 and TRBJ2-1; 10 bases fit TRBD2. V trimming: 6 bases; J trimming: 7 bases; junction bases outside the gene matches: 9. The CDR3 totals 15 residues. The CDR3 loop reads CASSRPGLAPNEQFF. The CDR3 coding sequence is TGTGCCAGCAGCCGACCGGGACTAGCGCCGAATGAGCAGTTCTTC.

At least ten counts were recorded for this clonotype. V gene TRBV6-5 combines with J gene TRBJ1-1; a possible D gene is TRBD1 (5 bases). CDR3 length: 13 amino acids. The V gene lost 8 bases and the J gene lost 3 bases, with 13 bases spanning the gap. Germline V gives CDR1 MNHEY, CDR2 SVGAGI. The DNA for the CDR3 is TGTGCCAGCTGCCGGGGGAGGGACACTGAAGCTTTCTTT. Its protein is CASCRGRDTEAFF.